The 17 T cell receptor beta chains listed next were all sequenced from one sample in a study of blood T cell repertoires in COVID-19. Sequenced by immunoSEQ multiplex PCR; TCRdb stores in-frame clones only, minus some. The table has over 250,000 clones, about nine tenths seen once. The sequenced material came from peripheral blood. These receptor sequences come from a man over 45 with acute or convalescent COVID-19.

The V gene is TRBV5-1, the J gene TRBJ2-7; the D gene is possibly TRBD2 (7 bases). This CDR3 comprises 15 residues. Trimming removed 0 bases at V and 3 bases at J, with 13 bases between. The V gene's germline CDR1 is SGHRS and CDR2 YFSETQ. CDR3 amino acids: CASSLEPGGHYEQYF. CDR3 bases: TGCGCCAGCAGCTTGGAGCCGGGGGGCCACTACGAGCAGTACTTC.

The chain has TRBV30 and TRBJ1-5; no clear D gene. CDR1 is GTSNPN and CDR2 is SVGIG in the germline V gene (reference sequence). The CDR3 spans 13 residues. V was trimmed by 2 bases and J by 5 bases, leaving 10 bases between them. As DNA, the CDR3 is TGTGCCTGGAGTCTAGGGAGGGATCAGCCCCAGCATTTT. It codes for CAWSLGRDQPQHF.

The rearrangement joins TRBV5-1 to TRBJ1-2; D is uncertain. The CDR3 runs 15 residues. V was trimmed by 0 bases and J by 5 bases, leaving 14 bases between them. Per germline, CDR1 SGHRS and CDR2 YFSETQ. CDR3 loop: CASSLARVFPYGYTF. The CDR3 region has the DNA TGCGCCAGCAGCTTGGCCCGGGTCTTTCCTTATGGCTACACCTTC.

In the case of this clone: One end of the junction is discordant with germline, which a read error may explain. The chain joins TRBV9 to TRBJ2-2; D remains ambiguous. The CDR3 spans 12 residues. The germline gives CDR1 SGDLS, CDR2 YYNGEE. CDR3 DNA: TGTGCCAGCAGAGTAGGTATCGGGGAGCTGTTTTTT. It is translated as CASRVGIGELFF. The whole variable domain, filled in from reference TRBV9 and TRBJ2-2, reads DSGVTQTPKHLITATGQRVTLRCSPRSGDLSVYWYQQSLDQGLQFLIQYYNGEERAKGNILERFSAQQFPDLHSELNLSSLELGDSALYFCASRVGIGELFFGEGSRLTVL.

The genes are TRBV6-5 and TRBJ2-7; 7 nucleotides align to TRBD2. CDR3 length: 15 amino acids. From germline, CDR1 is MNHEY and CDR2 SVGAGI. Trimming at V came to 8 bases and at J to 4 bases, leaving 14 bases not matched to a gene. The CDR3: CASGSSGAPTYEQYF. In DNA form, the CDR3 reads TGTGCCAGCGGGTCGAGCGGGGCCCCGACGTACGAGCAGTACTTC.

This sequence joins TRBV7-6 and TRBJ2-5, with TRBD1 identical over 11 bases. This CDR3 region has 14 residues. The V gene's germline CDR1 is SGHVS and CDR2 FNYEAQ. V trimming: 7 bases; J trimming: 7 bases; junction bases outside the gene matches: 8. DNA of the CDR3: TGTGCCAGCACCCCGGGACAGGGGGGTTGGACCCAGTACTTC. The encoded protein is CASTPGQGGWTQYF.

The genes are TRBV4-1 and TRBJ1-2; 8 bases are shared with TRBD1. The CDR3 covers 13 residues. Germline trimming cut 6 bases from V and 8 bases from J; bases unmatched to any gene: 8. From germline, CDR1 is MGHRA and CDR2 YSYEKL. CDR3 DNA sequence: TGCGCCAGCAGTCCCAGGGGGCGCGTCGGCTACACCTTC. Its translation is CASSPRGRVGYTF.

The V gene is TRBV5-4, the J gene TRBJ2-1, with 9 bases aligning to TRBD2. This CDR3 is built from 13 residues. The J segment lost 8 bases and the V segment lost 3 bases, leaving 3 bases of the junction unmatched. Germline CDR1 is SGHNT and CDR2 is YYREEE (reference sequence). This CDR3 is CASSWRTSDEQFF. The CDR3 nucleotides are TGTGCCAGCAGCTGGAGGACTAGCGATGAGCAGTTCTTC. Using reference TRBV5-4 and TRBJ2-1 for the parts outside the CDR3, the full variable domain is ETGVTQSPTHLIKTRGQQVTLRCSSQSGHNTVSWYQQALGQGPQFIFQYYREEENGRGNFPPRFSGLQFPNYSSELNVNALELDDSALYLCASSWRTSDEQFFGPGTRLTVL.

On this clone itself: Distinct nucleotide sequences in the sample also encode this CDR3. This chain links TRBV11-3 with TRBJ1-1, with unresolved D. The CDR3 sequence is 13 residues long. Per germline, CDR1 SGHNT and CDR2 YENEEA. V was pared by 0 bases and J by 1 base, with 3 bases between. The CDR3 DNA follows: TGTGCCAGCAGCTTAGAGAGGAACACTGAAGCTTTCTTT. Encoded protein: CASSLERNTEAFF. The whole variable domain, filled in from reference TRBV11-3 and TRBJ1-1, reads EAGVVQSPRYKIIEKKQPVAFWCNPISGHNTLYWYLQNLGQGPELLIRYENEEAVDDSQLPKDRFSAERLKGVDSTLKIQPAELGDSAVYLCASSLERNTEAFFGQGTRLTVV.

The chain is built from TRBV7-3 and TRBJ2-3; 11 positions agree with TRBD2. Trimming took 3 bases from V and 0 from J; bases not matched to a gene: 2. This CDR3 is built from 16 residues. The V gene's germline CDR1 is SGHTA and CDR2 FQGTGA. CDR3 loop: CASSFRLAGSTDTQYF. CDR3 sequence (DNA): TGTGCCAGCAGCTTCCGACTAGCGGGGAGCACAGATACGCAGTATTTT.

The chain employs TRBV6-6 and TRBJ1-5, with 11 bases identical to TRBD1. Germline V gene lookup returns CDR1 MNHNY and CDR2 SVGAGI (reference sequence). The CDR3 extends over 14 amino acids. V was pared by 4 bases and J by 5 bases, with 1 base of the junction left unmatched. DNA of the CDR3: TGTGCCAGCAGTTGGGGACAGGGGGATCAGCCCCAGCATTTT. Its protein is CASSWGQGDQPQHF.

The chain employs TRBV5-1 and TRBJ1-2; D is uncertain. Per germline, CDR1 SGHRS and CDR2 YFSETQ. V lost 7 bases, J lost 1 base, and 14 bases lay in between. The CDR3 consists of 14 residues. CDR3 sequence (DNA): TGCGCCAGCCGGACCCCTGGACTTAACTATGGCTACACCTTC. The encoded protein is CASRTPGLNYGYTF.

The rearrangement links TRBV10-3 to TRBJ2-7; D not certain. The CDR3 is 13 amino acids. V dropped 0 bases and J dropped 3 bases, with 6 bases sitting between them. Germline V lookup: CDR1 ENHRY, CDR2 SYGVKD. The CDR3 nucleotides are TGTGCCATCAGTGAGTCAGCTTTCTACGAGCAGTACTTC. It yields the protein CAISESAFYEQYF.

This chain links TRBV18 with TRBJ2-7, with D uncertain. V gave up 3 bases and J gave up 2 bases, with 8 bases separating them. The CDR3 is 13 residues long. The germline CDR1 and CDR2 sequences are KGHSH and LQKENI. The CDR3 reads CASSPSDTYEQYF. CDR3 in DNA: TGTGCCAGCTCACCTTCCGACACCTACGAGCAGTACTTC.

Here the CDR3 DNA reads TGTGCCAGCAGTTACCACGGGACAGGGGGACAGCCCCAGCATTTT. It encodes CASSYHGTGGQPQHF. The chain combines TRBV6-5 with TRBJ1-5; 11 nucleotides align to TRBD1. The CDR3 contains 15 residues. With 2 bases clipped from V and 7 bases from J, the junction kept 4 bases outside the gene matches. The germline gives CDR1 MNHEY, CDR2 SVGAGI.

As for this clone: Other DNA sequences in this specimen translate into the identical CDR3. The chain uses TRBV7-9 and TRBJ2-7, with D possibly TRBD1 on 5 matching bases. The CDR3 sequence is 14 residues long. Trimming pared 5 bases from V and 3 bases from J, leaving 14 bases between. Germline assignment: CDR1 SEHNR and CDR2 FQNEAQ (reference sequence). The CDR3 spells CASSTRQSSYEQYF. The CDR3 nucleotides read TGTGCCAGCAGCACCCGACAGTCGAGCTACGAGCAGTACTTC.

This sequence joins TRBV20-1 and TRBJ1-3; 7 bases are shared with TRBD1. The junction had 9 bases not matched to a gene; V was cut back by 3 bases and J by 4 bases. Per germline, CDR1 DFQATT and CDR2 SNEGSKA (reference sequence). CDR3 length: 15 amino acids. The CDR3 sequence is CSASRGPGTGNTIYF. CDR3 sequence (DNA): TGCAGTGCTAGTAGGGGGCCGGGGACGGGAAACACCATATATTTT.